The TCR beta chain described here comes from a study of shared clonotypes between healthy human individuals. Findings of the study overall: The rarefaction results pointed to incomplete sorted-subset sequencing despite large depth.

Tens of thousands of T cell genomes (approximately 0.2 ug DNA) went into each sorted-subset replicate. Only in-frame clones appear in the TCRdb table, and some are missing; sequencing was by immunoSEQ multiplex PCR. The sample lists under 120,000 clones, roughly 66% occurring once. V gave up 3 bases and J gave up 1 base; unmatched junction bases: 3. The V gene's germline CDR1 is MNHEY and CDR2 SMNVEV (reference sequence). CDR3 length: 15 amino acids. Worth noting for this clone: Its antigen remains unknown.

The study enrolled healthy HIV-negative adults without recent acute infections or vaccinations as donors. This clonotype was sampled from a young woman in good health. Material for sequencing was memory CD8+ T cells sorted from blood. Subset here: CD45RO+ cells pooled with CCR7-negative TemRA cells. V and J are TRBV27 and TRBJ2-5, with 9 bases matching TRBD1. DNA for the CDR3: TGTGCCAGCAGTTTCCAACAGGGGGCCCAAGAGACCCAGTACTTC. Protein sequence: CASSFQQGAQETQYF.